The subject of this entry is one TCR beta chain. What it binds is unknown. The record originates from a study of cytomegalovirus exposure and HLA in healthy donors. Study-wide results and caveats: In a later analysis, V- and J-gene trimming of beta chains associated with a DCLRE1C missense variant, replicated independently.

Germline V gene data show CDR1 as SEHNR and CDR2 as FQNEAQ (reference sequence). The CDR3 runs 14 residues. Deletions cut 5 bases from V and 4 bases from J, with 12 bases between. Vbeta (60) and Jbeta (13) primers were used in the PCR. Sequencing was performed with immunoSEQ multiplex PCR; in TCRdb, only in-frame clones are kept and a portion is missing. The data contain over 150,000 clones, about 69% of them singletons. Input material: PBMCs. The chain couples TRBV7-9 to TRBJ1-3; perhaps TRBD1 as D (6 bases). The sequence came from a man aged 25-45 years in good health and CMV-seropositive. The CDR3: CASSQTGTGNTIYF. The CDR3 DNA reads as TGTGCCAGCAGCCAAACAGGGACCGGAAACACCATATATTTT.